The 22 T cell receptor beta chains in this list originate from one sample, sequenced in a study of PD-1 blockade in classical Hodgkin lymphoma. Indicated time point: cycle 4 day 1 (C4D1), after 5 to 7 weeks of nivolumab. Each patient experienced a relapse that followed autologous stem cell transplantation, and brentuximab vedotin exposure varied. Clones were sequenced by immunoSEQ multiplex PCR, and TCRdb holds only the in-frame ones, with some missing. The profile covers approximately 84,000 clones, with 83% appearing a single time and about 18% taken by the ten largest. The starting material was peripheral blood mononuclear cells (PBMCs), obtained before the fourth cycle of nivolumab. The receptors were gathered from a human donor with classical Hodgkin lymphoma.

V usage is TRBV11-2 and J usage is TRBJ2-7; the D gene could be TRBD1 or TRBD2 (7 bases each). The CDR3 has 11 residues. The germline gives CDR1 SGHAT, CDR2 FQNNGV. Deletions cut 8 bases from V and 6 bases from J, with 11 bases between. The chain's CDR3 is CASSRGGEQYF. The CDR3 nucleotides are TGTGCCAGCTCCAGGGGGGGCGAGCAGTACTTC.

DNA for the CDR3: TGTGCCAGCAGCGAGGGGACTAGCGGGAGTGGAGAGACCCAGTACTTC. This encodes CASSEGTSGSGETQYF. The chain carries TRBV9 and TRBJ2-5, with TRBD2 matching 14 bases. The CDR3 length is 16 residues. The junction had 5 bases not matched to a gene; V was cut back by 3 bases and J by 4 bases. CDR1 SGDLS and CDR2 YYNGEE come from the germline V gene.

This chain connects TRBV10-3 to TRBJ2-7; a weak D match, TRBD2 (6 bases). The CDR3 is 14 residues long. V was trimmed by 8 bases and J by 3 bases, leaving 17 bases between them. Germline CDR1 and CDR2: ENHRY and SYGVKD. The DNA for the CDR3 is TGTGCCATCGGCGAGACGGGGGTTGGCTACGAGCAGTACTTC. This translates into CAIGETGVGYEQYF.

The genes are TRBV10-3 and TRBJ1-5; D is unresolved. The V and J ends lost 8 bases and 3 bases respectively, with 14 bases between them. CDR3 size: 14 residues. Looked up from germline, CDR1 is ENHRY and CDR2 is SYGVKD. The CDR3 sequence is CAISPMGNNQPQHF. The CDR3 nucleotides read TGTGCCATCTCCCCTATGGGGAACAATCAGCCCCAGCATTTT.

The chain employs TRBV30 and TRBJ2-2, with 8 bases aligning to TRBD2. The CDR3 totals 14 residues. V was pared by 1 base and J by 4 bases, with 2 bases of the junction left unmatched. From germline, CDR1 is GTSNPN and CDR2 SVGIG (reference sequence). CDR3 nucleotides: TGTGCCTGGAGTGGACTAGCGAGCACCGGGGAGCTGTTTTTT. Translated, it gives CAWSGLASTGELFF.

The chain uses TRBV7-2 and TRBJ2-2; 7 positions agree with TRBD2. CDR1 is SGHTA and CDR2 is FQGNSA in the germline V gene. The CDR3 runs 16 residues. V was pared by 7 bases and J by 5 bases, with 13 bases of the junction left unmatched. The CDR3 region has the DNA TGTGCCAGCACCCACCCGCGGGGGAGCGGGACCGGGGAGCTGTTTTTT. Translated: CASTHPRGSGTGELFF.

The V call is TRBV28, the J call TRBJ2-5, with 8 bases that match TRBD1. Germline CDR1 is MDHEN and CDR2 is SYDVKM. V dropped 4 bases and J dropped 2; count of bases not matched to a gene: 0. The CDR3 length is 13 residues. CDR3 sequence (DNA): TGTGCCAGCAGTTGGACAGGGCAAGAGACCCAGTACTTC. Amino acids: CASSWTGQETQYF.

V and J are TRBV7-2 and TRBJ1-3; D is possibly TRBD1 (5 bases). This CDR3 region has 15 residues. V lost 2 bases to trimming and J lost 2 bases, with 10 bases between them. Germline V CDR1 and CDR2: SGHTA, FQGNSA. Here the CDR3 DNA reads TGTGCCAGCAGCTTATTGGGGCAGACTGGAAACACCATATATTTT. Its translation: CASSLLGQTGNTIYF.

This clone was seen a single time. The gene calls are TRBV7-2 and TRBJ1-5, with D possibly TRBD1 on 5 matching bases. CDR1 SGHTA and CDR2 FQGNSA come from the germline V gene. This CDR3 contains 15 residues. The V gene lost 5 bases and the J gene lost 6 bases, with 17 bases spanning the gap. The CDR3 sequence is CASSPDGRVSQPQHF. DNA of the CDR3: TGTGCCAGCAGCCCTGACGGCAGGGTAAGTCAGCCCCAGCATTTT.

The chain couples TRBV27 to TRBJ2-7; 7 bases align to TRBD1. The V gene's germline CDR1 is MNHEY and CDR2 SMNVEV (reference sequence). With V trimmed by 5 bases and J by 5 bases, 9 bases remained unmatched. The CDR3 is 14 residues long. CDR3 sequence reads: CASSVNRGSHEQYF. DNA for the CDR3: TGTGCCAGCAGTGTAAACAGGGGTTCCCACGAGCAGTACTTC.

The chain uses TRBV10-3 and TRBJ2-1; no firm D call. Trimming took 6 bases from V and 10 from J, leaving 10 bases between them. The CDR3 length is 11 residues. Germline V gives CDR1 ENHRY, CDR2 SYGVKD. DNA for the CDR3: TGTGCCATCAGGGATAGTGGCGAGCAGTTCTTC. It yields the protein CAIRDSGEQFF.

The CDR3 DNA is TGTGCCAGCTCACCCGGCAGCGGGGGTGGGGAGCAGTACTTC. Translation gives CASSPGSGGGEQYF. The V and J genes are TRBV18 and TRBJ2-7; 8 positions agree with TRBD2. The V gene's germline CDR1 is KGHSH and CDR2 LQKENI. Losses at the gene ends were 3 bases for V and 7 bases for J; bases not matched to a gene: 8. The CDR3 loop spans 14 amino acids.

The chain has TRBV28 and TRBJ2-5, with D perhaps TRBD1 or TRBD2 (5 bases each). This CDR3 contains 12 residues. CDR1 is MDHEN, CDR2 SYDVKM, per germline. V was pared by 6 bases and J by 2 bases, with 7 bases between. The chain's CDR3 is CASRWGQETQYF. The DNA of the CDR3 is TGTGCCAGCAGGTGGGGGCAAGAGACCCAGTACTTC.

This chain uses TRBV5-4 with TRBJ2-1; 8 nucleotides match TRBD1. Per germline, CDR1 SGHNT and CDR2 YYREEE (reference sequence). The CDR3 contains 15 residues. J lost 7 bases, V lost 6 bases, and 12 bases had no gene match. CDR3 residues: CASTSRRQGANEQFF. CDR3 sequence (DNA): TGTGCCAGCACCTCTCGGAGGCAGGGGGCGAATGAGCAGTTCTTC.

About this clone: Other DNA sequences in this sample translate to the same CDR3. This chain links TRBV6-5 with TRBJ2-1, with 7 bases that match TRBD2. CDR3 length equals 11 residues. V lost 4 bases, J lost 9 bases, and 0 bases stayed unmatched. CDR1 and CDR2 (germline): MNHEY, SVGAGI. CDR3 in DNA: TGTGCCAGCAGTTCGGGGGGTGAGCAGTTCTTC. Protein: CASSSGGEQFF.

This chain links TRBV6-6 with TRBJ2-1; a weak D match, TRBD2 (6 bases). The CDR3 has 15 amino acids. The V and J ends lost 6 bases and 2 bases respectively, with 14 bases between them. Germline V lookup: CDR1 MNHNY, CDR2 SVGAGI (reference sequence). The DNA of the CDR3 is TGTGCCAGCAGCCCCGGAGGGTTGCCCTACAATGAGCAGTTCTTC. As protein: CASSPGGLPYNEQFF.

The rearrangement links TRBV29-1 to TRBJ2-1; no clear D gene. This CDR3 is 12 amino acids long. Per germline, CDR1 SQVTM and CDR2 ANQGSEA. V lost 5 bases and J lost 4, with 9 bases in between. The CDR3 nucleotides read TGCAGCGTTAGGATGGTGTACAATGAGCAGTTCTTC. Amino acids: CSVRMVYNEQFF.

The chain is built from TRBV6-5 and TRBJ2-1; D might be TRBD1 (5 bases). There are 12 residues in the CDR3. V was clipped by 8 bases and J by 10 bases, with 15 bases between them. CDR1 and CDR2 (germline): MNHEY, SVGAGI. The CDR3 DNA reads as TGTGCCAGCGGTGACAGCCCATGGGAGCAGTTCTTC. This encodes CASGDSPWEQFF.

This clone was recorded once. CDR3 bases: TGTGCCAGCAGTTTAAGCCTCAGTGGAGATACGCAGTATTTT. This codes for CASSLSLSGDTQYF. V usage is TRBV28 and J usage is TRBJ2-3; no clear D. The CDR3 is 14 amino acids. V was shortened by 2 bases and J by 5 bases, with 11 bases between the two germline ends. Germline V gene lookup returns CDR1 MDHEN and CDR2 SYDVKM.

The rearrangement uses TRBV30 and TRBJ1-4; 7 bases match TRBD1. The CDR3 length is 15 residues. With V trimmed by 3 bases and J by 8 bases, 12 bases remained unmatched. Germline V gene lookup returns CDR1 GTSNPN and CDR2 SVGIG (reference sequence). In DNA form, the CDR3 reads TGTGCCTGGAGGACTACAGGGGTGGTCCGGGAAAAACTGTTTTTT. Translating it yields CAWRTTGVVREKLFF.

This clone was detected once. V is TRBV19 and J is TRBJ2-7; 7 bases are a match to TRBD1. CDR1 and CDR2 (germline): LNHDA, SQIVND (reference sequence). The CDR3 is 14 amino acids. Germline trimming cut 3 bases from V and 1 base from J; bases unmatched to any gene: 3. The CDR3 region is CASSMGDRSYEQYF. CDR3 coding DNA: TGTGCCAGTAGTATGGGGGACAGATCCTACGAGCAGTACTTC.

This clone was detected only once. The chain recombines TRBV7-8 with TRBJ2-2; 7 positions match TRBD1. Germline assignment: CDR1 SGHVS and CDR2 FQNEAQ. With 4 bases clipped from V and 4 bases from J, the junction kept 9 bases outside the gene matches. This CDR3 has 16 amino acids. The CDR3 region is CASSSSGGLSTGELFF. The CDR3 DNA follows: TGTGCCAGCAGCTCCTCAGGGGGTCTTAGCACCGGGGAGCTGTTTTTT.